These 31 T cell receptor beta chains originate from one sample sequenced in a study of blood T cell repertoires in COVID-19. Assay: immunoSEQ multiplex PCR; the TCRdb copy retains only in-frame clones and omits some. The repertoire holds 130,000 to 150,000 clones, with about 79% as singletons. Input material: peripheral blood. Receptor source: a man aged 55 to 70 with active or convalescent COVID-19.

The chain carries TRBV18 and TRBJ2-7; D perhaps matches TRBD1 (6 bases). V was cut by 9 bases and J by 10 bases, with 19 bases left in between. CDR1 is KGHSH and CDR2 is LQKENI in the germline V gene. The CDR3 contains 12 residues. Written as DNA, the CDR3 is TGTGCCAGTCTCCCTAACCACAGGGTTCAGTACTTC. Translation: CASLPNHRVQYF.

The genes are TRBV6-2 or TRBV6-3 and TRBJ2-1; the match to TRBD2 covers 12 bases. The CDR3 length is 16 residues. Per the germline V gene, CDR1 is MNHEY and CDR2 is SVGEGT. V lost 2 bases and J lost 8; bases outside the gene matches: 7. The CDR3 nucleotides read TGTGCCAGCAGTTACCCCCTAGCGGGAGGGATCGATGAGCAGTTCTTC. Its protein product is CASSYPLAGGIDEQFF.

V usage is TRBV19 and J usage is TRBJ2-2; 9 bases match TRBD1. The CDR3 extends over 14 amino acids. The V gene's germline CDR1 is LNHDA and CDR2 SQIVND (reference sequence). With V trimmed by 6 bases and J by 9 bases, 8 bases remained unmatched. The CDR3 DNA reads TGTGCCAGTAGCTGGACAGGGGCCTCCCGGGAGCTGTTTTTT. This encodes CASSWTGASRELFF.

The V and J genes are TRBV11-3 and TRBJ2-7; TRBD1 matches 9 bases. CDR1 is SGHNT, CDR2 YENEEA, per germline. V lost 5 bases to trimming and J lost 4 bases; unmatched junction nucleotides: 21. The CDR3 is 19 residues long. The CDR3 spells CASSRTHPFSGTGRYEQYF. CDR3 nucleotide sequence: TGTGCCAGCAGCCGGACTCATCCTTTTTCCGGGACAGGGAGGTACGAGCAGTACTTC.

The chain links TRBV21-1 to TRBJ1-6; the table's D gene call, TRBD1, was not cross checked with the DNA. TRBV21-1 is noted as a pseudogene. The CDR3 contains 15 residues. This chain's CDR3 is CASSTDRVRNSPLHF. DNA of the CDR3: TGTGCCAGCAGCACAGACAGGGTCCGAAATTCACCCCTCCACTTT.

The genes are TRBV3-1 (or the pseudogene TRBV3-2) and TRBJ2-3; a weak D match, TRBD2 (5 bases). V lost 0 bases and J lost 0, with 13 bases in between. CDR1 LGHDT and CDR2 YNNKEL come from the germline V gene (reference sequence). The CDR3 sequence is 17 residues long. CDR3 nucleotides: TGTGCCAGCAGCCAAGATGGGCTAGCTCCCAGCACAGATACGCAGTATTTT. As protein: CASSQDGLAPSTDTQYF.

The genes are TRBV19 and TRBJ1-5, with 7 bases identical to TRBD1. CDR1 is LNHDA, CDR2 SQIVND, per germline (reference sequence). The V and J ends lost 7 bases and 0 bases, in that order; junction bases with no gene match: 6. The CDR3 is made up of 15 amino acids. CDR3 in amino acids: CASTRDSYSNQPQHF. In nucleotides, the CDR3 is TGTGCCAGTACCCGGGACAGCTATAGCAATCAGCCCCAGCATTTT.

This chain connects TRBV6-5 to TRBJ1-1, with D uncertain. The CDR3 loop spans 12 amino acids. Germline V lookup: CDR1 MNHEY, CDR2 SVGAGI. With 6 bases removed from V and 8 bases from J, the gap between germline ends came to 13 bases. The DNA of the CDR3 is TGTGCCAGCAGCACGACACTTACGGAAGCTTTCTTT. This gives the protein CASSTTLTEAFF.

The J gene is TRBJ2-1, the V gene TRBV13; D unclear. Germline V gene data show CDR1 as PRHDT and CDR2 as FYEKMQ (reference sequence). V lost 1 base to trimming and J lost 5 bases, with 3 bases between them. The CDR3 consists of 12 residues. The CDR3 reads CASSLADNEQFF. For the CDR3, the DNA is TGTGCCAGCAGCTTAGCTGACAATGAGCAGTTCTTC.

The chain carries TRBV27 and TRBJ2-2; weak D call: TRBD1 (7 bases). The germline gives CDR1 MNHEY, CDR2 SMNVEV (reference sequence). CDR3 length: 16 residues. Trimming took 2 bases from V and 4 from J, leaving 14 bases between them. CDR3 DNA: TGTGCCAGCAGTTTAGGTCAGGGGGGTGGCACCGGGGAGCTGTTTTTT. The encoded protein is CASSLGQGGGTGELFF.

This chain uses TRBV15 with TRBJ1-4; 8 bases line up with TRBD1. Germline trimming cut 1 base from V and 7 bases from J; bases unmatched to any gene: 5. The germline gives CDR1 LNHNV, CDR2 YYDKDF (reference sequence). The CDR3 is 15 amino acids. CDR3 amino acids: CATSRARGRGEKLFF. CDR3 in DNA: TGTGCCACCAGCAGAGCCAGGGGGCGCGGTGAAAAACTGTTTTTT. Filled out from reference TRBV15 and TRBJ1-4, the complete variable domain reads DAMVIQNPRYQVTQFGKPVTLSCSQTLNHNVMYWYQQKSSQAPKLLFHYYDKDFNNEADTPDNFQSRRPNTSFCFLDIRSPGLGDTAMYLCATSRARGRGEKLFFGSGTQLSVL.

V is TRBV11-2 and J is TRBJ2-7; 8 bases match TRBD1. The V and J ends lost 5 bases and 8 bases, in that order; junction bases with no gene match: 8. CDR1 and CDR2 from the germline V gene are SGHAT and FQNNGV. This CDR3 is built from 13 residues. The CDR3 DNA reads TGTGCCAGCAGCCCAGGGACAGGTGGCCAGCAGTACTTC. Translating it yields CASSPGTGGQQYF.

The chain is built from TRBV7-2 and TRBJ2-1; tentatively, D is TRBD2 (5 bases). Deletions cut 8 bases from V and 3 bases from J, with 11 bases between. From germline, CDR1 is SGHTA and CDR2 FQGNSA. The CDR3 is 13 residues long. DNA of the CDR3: TGTGCCAGCCGGTTTCGGGACTACAATGAGCAGTTCTTC. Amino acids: CASRFRDYNEQFF.

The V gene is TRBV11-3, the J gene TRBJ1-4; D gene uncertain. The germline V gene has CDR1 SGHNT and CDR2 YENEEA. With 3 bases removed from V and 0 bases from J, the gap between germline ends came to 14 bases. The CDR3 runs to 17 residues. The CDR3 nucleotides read TGTGCCAGCAGCTTTAGAGGGTTTCTTGCAACTAATGAAAAACTGTTTTTT. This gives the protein CASSFRGFLATNEKLFF.

Written as DNA, the CDR3 is TGCGCCAGCAGCCAAGAGATTCACAGGGGCCAAGAGACCCAGTACTTC. Its protein is CASSQEIHRGQETQYF. The rearrangement links TRBV4-3 to TRBJ2-5, with 7 bases aligning to TRBD1. Looked up from germline, CDR1 is LGHNA and CDR2 is YSLEER. V dropped 0 bases and J dropped 1; count of bases not matched to a gene: 5. The CDR3 loop spans 16 amino acids.

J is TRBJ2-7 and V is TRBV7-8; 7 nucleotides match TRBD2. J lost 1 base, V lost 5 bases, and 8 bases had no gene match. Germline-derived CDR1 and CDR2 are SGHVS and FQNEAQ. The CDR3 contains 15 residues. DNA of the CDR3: TGTGCCAGCAGCATCCAGCGGGACCCTTCCTACGAGCAGTACGTC. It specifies CASSIQRDPSYEQYV.

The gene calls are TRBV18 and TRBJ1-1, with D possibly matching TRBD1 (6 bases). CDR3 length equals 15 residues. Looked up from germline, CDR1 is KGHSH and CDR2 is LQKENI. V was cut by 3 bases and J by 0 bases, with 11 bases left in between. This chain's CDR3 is CASSPRQAMNTEAFF. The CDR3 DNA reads TGTGCCAGCTCACCGCGACAGGCCATGAACACTGAAGCTTTCTTT.

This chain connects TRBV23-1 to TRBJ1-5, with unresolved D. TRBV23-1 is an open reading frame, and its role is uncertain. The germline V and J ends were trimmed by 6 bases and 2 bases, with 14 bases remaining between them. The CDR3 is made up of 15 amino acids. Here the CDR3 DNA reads TGCGCCAGCAGCCACAAAGTCGGAGGCAATCAGCCCCAGCATTTT. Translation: CASSHKVGGNQPQHF.

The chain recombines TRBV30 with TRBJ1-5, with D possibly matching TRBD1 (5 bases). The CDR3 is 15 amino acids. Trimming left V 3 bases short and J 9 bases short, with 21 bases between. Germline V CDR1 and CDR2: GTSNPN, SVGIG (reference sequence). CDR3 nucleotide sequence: TGTGCCTGGAGCACCGTTACTGGAGGGGAGCGGCCCCAGCATTTT. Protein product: CAWSTVTGGERPQHF.

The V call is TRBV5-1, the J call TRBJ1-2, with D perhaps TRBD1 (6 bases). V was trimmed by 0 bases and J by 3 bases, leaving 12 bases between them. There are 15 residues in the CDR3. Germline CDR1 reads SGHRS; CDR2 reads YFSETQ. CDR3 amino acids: CASSLEPGEYYGYTF. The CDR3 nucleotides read TGCGCCAGCAGCTTGGAGCCAGGGGAGTACTATGGCTACACCTTC. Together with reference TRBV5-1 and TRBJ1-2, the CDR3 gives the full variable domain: KAGVTQTPRYLIKTRGQQVTLSCSPISGHRSVSWYQQTPGQGLQFLFEYFSETQRNKGNFPGRFSGRQFSNSRSEMNVSTLELGDSALYLCASSLEPGEYYGYTFGSGTRLTVV.

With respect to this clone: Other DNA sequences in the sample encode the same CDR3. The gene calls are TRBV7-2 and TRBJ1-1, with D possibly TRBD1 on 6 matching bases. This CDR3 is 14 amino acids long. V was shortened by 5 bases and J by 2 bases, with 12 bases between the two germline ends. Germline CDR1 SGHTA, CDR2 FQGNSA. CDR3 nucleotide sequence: TGTGCCAGCAGCCCGGGACAATTAAACACTGAAGCTTTCTTT. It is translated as CASSPGQLNTEAFF.

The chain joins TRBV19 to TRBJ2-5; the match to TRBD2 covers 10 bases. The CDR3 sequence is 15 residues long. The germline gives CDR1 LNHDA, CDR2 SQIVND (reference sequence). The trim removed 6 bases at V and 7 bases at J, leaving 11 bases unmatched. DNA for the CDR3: TGTGCCAGTAGCCCCGGGTCCGGGACTAGCGTGACCCAGTACTTC. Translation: CASSPGSGTSVTQYF.

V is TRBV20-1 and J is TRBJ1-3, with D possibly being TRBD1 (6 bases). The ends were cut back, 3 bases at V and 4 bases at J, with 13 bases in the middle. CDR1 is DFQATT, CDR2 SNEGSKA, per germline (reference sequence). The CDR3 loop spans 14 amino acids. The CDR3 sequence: CSASFRGAGNTIYF. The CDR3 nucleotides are TGCAGTGCTAGTTTCAGGGGCGCAGGAAACACCATATATTTT.

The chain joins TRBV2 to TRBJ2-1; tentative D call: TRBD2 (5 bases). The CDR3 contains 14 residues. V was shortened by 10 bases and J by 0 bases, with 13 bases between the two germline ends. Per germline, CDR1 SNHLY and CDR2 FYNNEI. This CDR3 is CATPGSSSYNEQFF. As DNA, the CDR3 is TGTGCCACCCCGGGGTCAAGCTCCTACAATGAGCAGTTCTTC.

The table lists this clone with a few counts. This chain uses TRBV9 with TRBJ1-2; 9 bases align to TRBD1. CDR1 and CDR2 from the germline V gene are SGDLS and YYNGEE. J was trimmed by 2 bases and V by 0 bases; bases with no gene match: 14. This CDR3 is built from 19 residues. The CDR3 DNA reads TGTGCCAGCAGCGTAGCCATGGGACAGGGTCATTGGTCAAACTATGGCTACACCTTC. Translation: CASSVAMGQGHWSNYGYTF.

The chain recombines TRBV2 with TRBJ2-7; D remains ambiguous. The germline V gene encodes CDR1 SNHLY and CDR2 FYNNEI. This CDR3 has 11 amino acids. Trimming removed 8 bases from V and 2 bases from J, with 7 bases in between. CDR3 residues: CASSGAYEQYV. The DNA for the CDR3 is TGTGCCAGCTCGGGTGCCTACGAGCAGTACGTC.

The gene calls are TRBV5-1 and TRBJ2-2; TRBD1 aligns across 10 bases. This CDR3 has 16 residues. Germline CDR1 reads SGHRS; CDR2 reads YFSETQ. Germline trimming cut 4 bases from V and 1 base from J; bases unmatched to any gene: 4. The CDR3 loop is CASSGGTGENTGELFF. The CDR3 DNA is TGCGCCAGCAGCGGCGGGACAGGGGAGAACACCGGGGAGCTGTTTTTT.

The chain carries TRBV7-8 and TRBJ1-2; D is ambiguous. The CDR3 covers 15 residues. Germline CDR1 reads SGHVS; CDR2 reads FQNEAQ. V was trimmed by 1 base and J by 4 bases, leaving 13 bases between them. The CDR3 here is CASSLGVGITYGYTF. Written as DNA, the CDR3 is TGTGCCAGCAGCTTAGGTGTCGGGATAACCTATGGCTACACCTTC.

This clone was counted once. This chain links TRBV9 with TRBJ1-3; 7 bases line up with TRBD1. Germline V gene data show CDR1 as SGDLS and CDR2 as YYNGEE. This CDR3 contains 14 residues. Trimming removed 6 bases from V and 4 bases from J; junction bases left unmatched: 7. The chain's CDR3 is CASKAGTAGNTIYF. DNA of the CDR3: TGTGCCAGCAAGGCCGGGACAGCAGGAAACACCATATATTTT.

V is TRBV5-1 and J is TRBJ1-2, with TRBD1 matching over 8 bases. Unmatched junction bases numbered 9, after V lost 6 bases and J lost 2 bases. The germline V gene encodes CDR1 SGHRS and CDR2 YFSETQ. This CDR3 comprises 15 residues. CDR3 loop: CASNDPQGANYGYTF. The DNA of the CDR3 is TGCGCCAGCAACGACCCGCAGGGGGCAAACTATGGCTACACCTTC. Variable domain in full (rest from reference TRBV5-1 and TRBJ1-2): KAGVTQTPRYLIKTRGQQVTLSCSPISGHRSVSWYQQTPGQGLQFLFEYFSETQRNKGNFPGRFSGRQFSNSRSEMNVSTLELGDSALYLCASNDPQGANYGYTFGSGTRLTVV.

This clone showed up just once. The CDR3 DNA reads TGTGCCAGCACCACAACGTCGGGTGGTGAAAAACTGTTTTTT. Amino acids: CASTTTSGGEKLFF. J is TRBJ1-4 and V is TRBV7-9; unclear D gene. Germline values: CDR1 SEHNR, CDR2 FQNEAQ (reference sequence). Deletions cut 7 bases from V and 7 bases from J, with 16 bases between. CDR3 length: 14 amino acids.